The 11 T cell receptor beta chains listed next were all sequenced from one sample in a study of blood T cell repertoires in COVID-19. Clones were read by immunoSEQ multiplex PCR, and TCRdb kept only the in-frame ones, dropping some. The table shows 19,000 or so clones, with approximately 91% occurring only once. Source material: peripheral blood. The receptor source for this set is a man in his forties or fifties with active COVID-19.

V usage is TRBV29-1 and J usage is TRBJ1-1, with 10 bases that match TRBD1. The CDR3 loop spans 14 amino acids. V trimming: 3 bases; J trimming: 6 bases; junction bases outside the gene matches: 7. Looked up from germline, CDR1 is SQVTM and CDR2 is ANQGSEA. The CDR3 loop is CSVDPTGGGAEAFF. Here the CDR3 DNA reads TGCAGCGTTGATCCGACAGGGGGCGGGGCTGAAGCTTTCTTT. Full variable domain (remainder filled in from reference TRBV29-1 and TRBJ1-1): SAVISQKPSRDICQRGTSLTIQCQVDSQVTMMFWYRQQPGQSLTLIATANQGSEATYESGFVIDKFPISRPNLTFSTLTVSNMSPEDSSIYLCSVDPTGGGAEAFFGQGTRLTVV.

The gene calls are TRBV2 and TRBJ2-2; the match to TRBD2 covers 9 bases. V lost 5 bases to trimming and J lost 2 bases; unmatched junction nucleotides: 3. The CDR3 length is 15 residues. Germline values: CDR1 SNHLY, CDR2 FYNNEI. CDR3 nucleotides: TGTGCCAGCAGTAGACTAGCGGTAAACACCGGGGAGCTGTTTTTT. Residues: CASSRLAVNTGELFF.

The chain's CDR3 is CASSWGGLYEQYF. The CDR3 bases are TGTGCCAGCAGCTGGGGGGGGCTATACGAGCAGTACTTC. V usage is TRBV11-1 and J usage is TRBJ2-7, with D maybe TRBD2 (7 bases). V was trimmed by 4 bases and J by 4 bases, leaving 11 bases between them. The CDR3 spans 13 residues. Germline V CDR1 and CDR2: SGHAT, FQDESV (reference sequence).

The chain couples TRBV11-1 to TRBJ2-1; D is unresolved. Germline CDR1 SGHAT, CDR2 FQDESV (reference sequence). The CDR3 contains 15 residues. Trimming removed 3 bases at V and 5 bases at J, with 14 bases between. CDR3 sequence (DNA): TGTGCCAGCAGCTTGAACTACCCACGGAACAATGAGCAGTTCTTC. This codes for CASSLNYPRNNEQFF.

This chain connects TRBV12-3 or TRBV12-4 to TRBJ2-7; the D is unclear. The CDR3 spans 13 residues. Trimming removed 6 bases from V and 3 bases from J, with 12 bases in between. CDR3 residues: CASSHGAGYEQYF. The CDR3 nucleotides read TGTGCCAGCAGCCATGGAGCCGGCTACGAGCAGTACTTC.

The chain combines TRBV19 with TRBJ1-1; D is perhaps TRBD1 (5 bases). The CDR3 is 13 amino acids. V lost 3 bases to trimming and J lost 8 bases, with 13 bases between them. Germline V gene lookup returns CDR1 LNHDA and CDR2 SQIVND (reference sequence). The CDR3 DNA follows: TGTGCCAGTAGTATCCCCATGGGGGGAGAAGCTTTCTTT. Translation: CASSIPMGGEAFF.

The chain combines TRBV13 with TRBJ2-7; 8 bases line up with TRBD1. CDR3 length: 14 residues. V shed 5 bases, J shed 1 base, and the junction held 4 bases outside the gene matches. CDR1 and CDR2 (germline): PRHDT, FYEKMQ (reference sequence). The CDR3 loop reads CASSRDRLSYEQYF. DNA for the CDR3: TGTGCCAGCAGCCGGGACAGGCTGTCCTACGAGCAGTACTTC. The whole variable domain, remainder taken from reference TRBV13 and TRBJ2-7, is AAGVIQSPRHLIKEKRETATLKCYPIPRHDTVYWYQQGPGQDPQFLISFYEKMQSDKGSIPDRFSAQQFSDYHSELNMSSLELGDSALYFCASSRDRLSYEQYFGPGTRLTVT.

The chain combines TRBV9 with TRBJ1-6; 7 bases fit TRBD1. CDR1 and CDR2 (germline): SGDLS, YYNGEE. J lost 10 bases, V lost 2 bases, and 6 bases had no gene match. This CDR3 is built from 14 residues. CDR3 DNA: TGTGCCAGCAGCGTCAGACAGGGCTCCTCACCCCTCCACTTT. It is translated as CASSVRQGSSPLHF.

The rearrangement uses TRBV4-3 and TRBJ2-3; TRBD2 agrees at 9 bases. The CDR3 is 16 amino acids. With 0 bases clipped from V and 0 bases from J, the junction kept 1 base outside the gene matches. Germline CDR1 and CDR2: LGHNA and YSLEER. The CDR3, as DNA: TGCGCCAGCAGCCAAGATGGGACTAGCAGCACAGATACGCAGTATTTT. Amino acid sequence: CASSQDGTSSTDTQYF.

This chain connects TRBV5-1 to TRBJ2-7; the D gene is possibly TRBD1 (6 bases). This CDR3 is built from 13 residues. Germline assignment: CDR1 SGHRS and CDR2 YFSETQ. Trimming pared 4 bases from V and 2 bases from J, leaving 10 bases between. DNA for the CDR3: TGCGCCAGCAGCGACAGGATGACCTACGAGCAGTACTTC. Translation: CASSDRMTYEQYF.

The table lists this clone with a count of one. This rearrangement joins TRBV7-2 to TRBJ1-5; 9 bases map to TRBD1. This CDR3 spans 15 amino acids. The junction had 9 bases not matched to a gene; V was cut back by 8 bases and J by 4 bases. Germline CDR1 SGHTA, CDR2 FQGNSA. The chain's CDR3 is CASETGTGSNQPQHF. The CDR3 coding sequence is TGTGCCAGCGAAACCGGGACAGGGAGTAATCAGCCCCAGCATTTT.